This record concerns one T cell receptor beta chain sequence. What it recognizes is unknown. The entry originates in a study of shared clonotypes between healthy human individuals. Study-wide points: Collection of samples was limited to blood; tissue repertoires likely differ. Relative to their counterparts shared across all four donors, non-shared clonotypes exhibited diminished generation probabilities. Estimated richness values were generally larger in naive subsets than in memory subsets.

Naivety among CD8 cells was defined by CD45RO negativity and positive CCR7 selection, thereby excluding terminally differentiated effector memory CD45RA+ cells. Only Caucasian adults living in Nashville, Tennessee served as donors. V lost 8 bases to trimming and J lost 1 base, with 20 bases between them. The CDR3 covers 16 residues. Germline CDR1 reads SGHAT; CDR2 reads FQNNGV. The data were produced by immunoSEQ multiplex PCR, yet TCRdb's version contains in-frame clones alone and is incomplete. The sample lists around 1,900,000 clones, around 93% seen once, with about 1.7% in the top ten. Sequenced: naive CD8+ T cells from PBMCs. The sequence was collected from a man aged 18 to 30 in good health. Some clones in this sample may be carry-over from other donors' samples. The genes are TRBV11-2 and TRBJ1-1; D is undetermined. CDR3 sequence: CASPPLGSPSNTEAFF. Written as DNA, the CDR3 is TGTGCCAGCCCCCCTTTGGGCAGCCCCTCGAACACTGAAGCTTTCTTT.